The clone carrying this T cell receptor beta chain was counted a few times. No antigen is known for it. Clones were sequenced by immunoSEQ multiplex PCR, and TCRdb holds only the in-frame ones, with some missing. The data show about 150,000 clones, around 89% seen once. The data were taken from a study of T cell responses to AZD1222 COVID-19 vaccine. Overall study results and limits: An increase in Spike-specific TCR breadth and depth was observed after two AZD1222 doses. Researchers took repertoire samples only after the peak T cell response had come. Donors skewed white British and female; clonal diversity was possibly underestimated. At study baseline, merely several AZD1222 recipients were seropositive.

The CDR3 is 15 residues long. From germline, CDR1 is MNHEY and CDR2 SVGAGI. Trimming cost V 2 bases and J 11 bases; bases outside gene matches: 13. The rearrangement uses TRBV6-5 and TRBJ1-1, with 8 nucleotides matching TRBD1. The specimen comprised peripheral blood, sampled on day 0 of AZD1222 vaccination. This clonotype originated in an adult in good health. The CDR3 DNA reads as TGTGCCAGCAGTTACGGTAGAACAGGGGGTACTATGGCTTTCTTT. Translating it yields CASSYGRTGGTMAFF.